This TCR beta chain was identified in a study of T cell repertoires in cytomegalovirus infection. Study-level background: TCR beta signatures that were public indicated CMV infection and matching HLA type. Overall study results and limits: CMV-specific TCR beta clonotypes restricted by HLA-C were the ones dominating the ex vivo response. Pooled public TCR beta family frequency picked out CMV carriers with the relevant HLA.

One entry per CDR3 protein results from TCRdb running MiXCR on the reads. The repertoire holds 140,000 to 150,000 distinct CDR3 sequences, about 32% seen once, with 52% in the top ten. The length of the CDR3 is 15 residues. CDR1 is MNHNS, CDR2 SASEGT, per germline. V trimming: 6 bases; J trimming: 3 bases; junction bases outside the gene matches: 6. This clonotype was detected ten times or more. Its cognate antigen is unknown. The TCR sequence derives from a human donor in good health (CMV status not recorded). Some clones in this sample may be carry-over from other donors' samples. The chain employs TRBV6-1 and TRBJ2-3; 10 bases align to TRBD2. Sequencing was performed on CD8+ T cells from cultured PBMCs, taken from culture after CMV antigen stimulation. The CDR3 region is CASRWIAGGTDTQYF. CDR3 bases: TGTGCCAGCAGGTGGATAGCGGGGGGAACAGATACGCAGTATTTT.